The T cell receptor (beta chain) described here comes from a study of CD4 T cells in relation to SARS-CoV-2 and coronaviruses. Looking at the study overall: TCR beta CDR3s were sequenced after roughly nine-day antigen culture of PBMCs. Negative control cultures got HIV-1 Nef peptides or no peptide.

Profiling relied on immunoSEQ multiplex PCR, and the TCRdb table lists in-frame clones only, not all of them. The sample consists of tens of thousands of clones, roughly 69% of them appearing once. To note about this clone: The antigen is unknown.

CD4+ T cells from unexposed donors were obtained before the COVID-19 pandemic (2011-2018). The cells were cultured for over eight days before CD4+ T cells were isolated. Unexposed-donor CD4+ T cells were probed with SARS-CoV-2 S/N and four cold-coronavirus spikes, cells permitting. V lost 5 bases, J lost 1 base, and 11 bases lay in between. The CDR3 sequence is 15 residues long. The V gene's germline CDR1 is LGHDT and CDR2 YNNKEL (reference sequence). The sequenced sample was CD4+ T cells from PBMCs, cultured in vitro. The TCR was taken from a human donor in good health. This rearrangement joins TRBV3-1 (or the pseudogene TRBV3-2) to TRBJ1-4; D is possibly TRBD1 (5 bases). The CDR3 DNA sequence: TGTGCCAGCAGCTTCCCGGGGGGAACTAATGAAAAACTGTTTTTT. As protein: CASSFPGGTNEKLFF.